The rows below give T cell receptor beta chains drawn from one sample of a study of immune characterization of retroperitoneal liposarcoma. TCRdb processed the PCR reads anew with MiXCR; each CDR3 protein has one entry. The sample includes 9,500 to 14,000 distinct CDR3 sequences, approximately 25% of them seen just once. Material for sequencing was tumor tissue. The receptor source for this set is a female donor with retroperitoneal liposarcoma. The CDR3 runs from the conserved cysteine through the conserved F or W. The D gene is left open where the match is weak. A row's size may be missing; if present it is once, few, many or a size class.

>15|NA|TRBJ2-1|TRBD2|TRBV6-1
CASSVEAGGPETQFF
TGTGCCAGCAGTGTAGAAGCGGGGGGGCCCGAGACCCAGTTCTTC
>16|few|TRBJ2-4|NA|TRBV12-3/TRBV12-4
CASSLNAAGRYNEQYF
TGTGCCAGCAGTTTAAATGCGGCGGGCCGCTACAATGAGCAGTACTTC
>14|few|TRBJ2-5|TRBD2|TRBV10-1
CASSGGGSYNEQYF
TGCGCCAGCAGTGGCGGGGGTTCCTACAATGAGCAGTACTTC
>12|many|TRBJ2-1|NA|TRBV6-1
CATAGFNNEQFF
TGTGCCACCGCGGGATTCAACAATGAGCAGTTCTTC
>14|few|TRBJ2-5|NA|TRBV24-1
CATSDRGVRETQYF
TGTGCCACCAGTGATAGAGGAGTTCGAGAGACCCAGTACTTC
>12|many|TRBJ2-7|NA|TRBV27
CASSPPRGEQYF
TGTGCCAGCAGTCCGCCCAGGGGCGAGCAGTACTTC
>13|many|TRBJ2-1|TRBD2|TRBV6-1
CASNRGEDNEQFF
TGTGCCAGCAACCGGGGGGAGGACAATGAGCAGTTCTTC
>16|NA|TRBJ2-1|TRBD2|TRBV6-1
CASTRGGGTSRDEQFF
TGTGCCAGCACCCGAGGAGGAGGGACTAGCAGGGATGAGCAGTTCTTC
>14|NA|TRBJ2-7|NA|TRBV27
CASSLRDTSYEQYF
TGTGCCAGCAGTTTACGAGACACATCCTACGAGCAGTACTTC
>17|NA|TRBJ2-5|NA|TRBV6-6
CASSYSRTRGFQETQYF
TGTGCCAGCAGTTACTCCAGGACTAGGGGGTTCCAAGAGACCCAGTACTTC
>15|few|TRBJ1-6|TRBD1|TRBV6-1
CASSESGTGVSPLHF
TGTGCCAGCAGTGAAAGTGGGACAGGCGTGTCACCCCTCCACTTT
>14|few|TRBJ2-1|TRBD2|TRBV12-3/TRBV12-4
CASSGLAGFNEQFF
TGTGCCAGCAGTGGACTAGCGGGATTCAATGAGCAGTTCTTC
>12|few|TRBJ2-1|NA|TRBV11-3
CASSLVQYEQFF
TGTGCCAGCAGCTTAGTTCAATACGAGCAGTTCTTC
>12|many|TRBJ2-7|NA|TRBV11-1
CASSQGVFEQYF
TGTGCCAGCAGCCAAGGGGTTTTCGAGCAGTACTTC
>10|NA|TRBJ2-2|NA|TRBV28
CASGSGELFF
TGTGCCAGCGGTTCGGGGGAGCTGTTTTTT
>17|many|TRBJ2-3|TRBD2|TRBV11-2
CASSLEVGRGAKDTQYF
TGTGCCAGCAGCTTAGAGGTCGGGCGGGGGGCCAAAGATACGCAGTATTTT
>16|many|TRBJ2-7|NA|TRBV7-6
CASRGGSQGTDYEQYF
TGTGCCAGCAGGGGAGGTTCGCAGGGTACCGACTACGAGCAGTACTTC
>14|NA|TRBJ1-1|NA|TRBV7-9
CAYRLTGQNTEAFF
TGTGCCTATCGGCTCACAGGACAGAACACTGAAGCTTTCTTT
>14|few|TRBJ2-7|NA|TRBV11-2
CASSVDRTTSEQYF
TGTGCCAGCAGCGTGGATAGGACTACTTCCGAGCAGTACTTC
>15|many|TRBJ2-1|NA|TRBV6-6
CASSYSPARDYEQFF
TGTGCCAGCAGTTACTCGCCAGCCCGAGATTACGAGCAGTTCTTC
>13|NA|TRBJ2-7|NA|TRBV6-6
CASSYGGNNEQYF
TGTGCCAGCAGTTACGGAGGGAACAATGAGCAGTACTTC
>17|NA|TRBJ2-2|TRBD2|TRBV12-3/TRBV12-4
CASSPTRTSGSTGELFF
TGTGCCAGCAGTCCAACCCGGACTAGCGGGAGCACCGGGGAGCTGTTTTTT
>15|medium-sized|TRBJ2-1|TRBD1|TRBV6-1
CASSERVGGLYEQFF
TGTGCCAGCAGTGAAAGAGTAGGGGGCCTCTACGAGCAGTTCTTC
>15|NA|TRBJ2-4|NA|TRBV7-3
CASSPIGGSYNEQYF
TGTGCCAGCAGTCCCATAGGGGGATCCTACAATGAGCAGTACTTC
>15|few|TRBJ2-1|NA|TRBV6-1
CASSTRDRRAYEQFF
TGTGCCAGCAGTACTAGAGACCGGAGGGCCTACGAGCAGTTCTTC
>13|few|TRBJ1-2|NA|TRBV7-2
CASSLETGYGYTF
TGTGCCAGCAGCTTAGAGACAGGCTATGGCTACACCTTC
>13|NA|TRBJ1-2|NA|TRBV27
CASSVDRNYGYTF
TGTGCCAGCAGTGTCGACAGGAACTATGGCTACACCTTC
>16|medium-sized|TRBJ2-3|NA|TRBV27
CASSLRTDLGTDTQYF
TGTGCCAGCAGCCTTCGGACCGACTTAGGGACAGATACGCAGTATTTT
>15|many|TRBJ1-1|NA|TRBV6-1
CASSARTGSATEAFF
TGTGCCAGCAGTGCCCGAACAGGTTCGGCCACTGAAGCTTTCTTT
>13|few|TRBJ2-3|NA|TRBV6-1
CASSTRETDTQYF
TGTGCCAGCAGTACCAGGGAGACAGATACGCAGTATTTT
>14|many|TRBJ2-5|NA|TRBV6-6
CASSYSITEETQYF
TGTGCCAGCAGTTACTCGATTACGGAAGAGACCCAGTACTTC
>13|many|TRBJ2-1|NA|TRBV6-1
CASSVSGLNEQFF
TGTGCCAGCAGTGTTTCAGGTCTTAATGAGCAGTTCTTC
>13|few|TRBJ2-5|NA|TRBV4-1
CASSQDRWETQYF
TGCGCCAGCAGCCAAGATCGATGGGAGACCCAGTACTTC
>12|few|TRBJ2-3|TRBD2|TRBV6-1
CASRGSGSPQYF
TGTGCCAGCAGAGGAAGCGGGAGTCCGCAGTATTTT
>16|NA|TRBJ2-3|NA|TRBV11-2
CASRLQITGGTDTQYF
TGTGCCAGCAGGCTCCAAATAACGGGGGGCACAGATACGCAGTATTTT
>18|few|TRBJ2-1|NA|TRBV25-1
CASSGTSGHPSSYNEQFF
TGTGCCAGCAGTGGGACGTCGGGGCACCCTAGCTCCTACAATGAGCAGTTCTTC
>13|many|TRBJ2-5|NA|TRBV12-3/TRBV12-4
CASSLLESGTQYF
TGTGCCAGCAGTTTATTGGAGTCAGGGACCCAGTACTTC
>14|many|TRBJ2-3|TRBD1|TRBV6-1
CASRLIRDRDTQYF
TGTGCCAGCAGACTAATCAGGGACAGAGATACGCAGTATTTT
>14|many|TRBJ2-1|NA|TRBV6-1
CASSYYDTEGEQFF
TGTGCCAGCAGTTATTACGACACGGAAGGGGAGCAGTTCTTC
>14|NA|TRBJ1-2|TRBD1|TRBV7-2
CASSLATGSYGYTF
TGTGCCAGCAGCTTAGCGACAGGGAGTTATGGCTACACCTTC
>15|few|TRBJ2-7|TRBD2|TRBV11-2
CASSWTSASSYEQYF
TGTGCCAGCAGTTGGACTAGCGCGAGCTCCTACGAGCAGTACTTC
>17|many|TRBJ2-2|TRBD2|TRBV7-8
CASKERASGRTAGELFF
TGTGCCAGCAAGGAGAGGGCTAGCGGGAGAACGGCCGGGGAGCTGTTTTTT
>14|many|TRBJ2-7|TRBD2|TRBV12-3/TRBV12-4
CASRSSGGHYEQYF
TGTGCCAGCAGGTCCAGCGGGGGCCACTACGAGCAGTACTTC
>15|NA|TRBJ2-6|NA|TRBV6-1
CASSYSFSGANVLTF
TGTGCCAGCAGTTATTCCTTCTCTGGGGCCAACGTCCTGACTTTC
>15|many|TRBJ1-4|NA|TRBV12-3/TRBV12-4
CASSLAPSTNEKLFF
TGTGCCAGCAGTTTAGCGCCCTCAACTAATGAAAAACTGTTTTTT
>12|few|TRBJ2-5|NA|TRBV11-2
CASSRWEETQYF
TGTGCCAGCAGCCGGTGGGAAGAGACCCAGTACTTC
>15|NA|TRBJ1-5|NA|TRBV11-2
CASSPGRGSNQPQHF
TGTGCCAGCAGCCCCGGACGGGGGAGCAATCAGCCCCAGCATTTT
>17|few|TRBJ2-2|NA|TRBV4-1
CASSLKQVGGHTGELFF
TGCGCCAGCAGCCTAAAACAGGTGGGGGGACACACCGGGGAGCTGTTTTTT
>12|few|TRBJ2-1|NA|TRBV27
CASSFGRTEQFF
TGTGCCAGCAGTTTTGGACGGACAGAGCAGTTCTTC
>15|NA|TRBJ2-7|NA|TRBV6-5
CASSYDPGRRYEQYF
TGTGCCAGCAGTTACGACCCGGGACGGCGCTACGAGCAGTACTTC
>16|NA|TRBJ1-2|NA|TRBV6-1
CASSEEPGHPSYGYTF
TGTGCCAGCAGTGAAGAACCCGGCCACCCCTCCTATGGCTACACCTTC
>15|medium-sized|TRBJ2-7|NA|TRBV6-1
CASSGQGSGEDEQYF
TGTGCCAGCTCGGGGCAAGGGTCAGGGGAGGACGAGCAGTACTTC
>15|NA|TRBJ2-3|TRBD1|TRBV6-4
CASSPTGQGADTQYF
TGTGCCAGCAGTCCTACCGGACAGGGGGCAGATACGCAGTATTTT
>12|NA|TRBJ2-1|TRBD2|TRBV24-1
CATGLAGYEQFF
TGTGCCACGGGACTAGCGGGATATGAGCAGTTCTTC